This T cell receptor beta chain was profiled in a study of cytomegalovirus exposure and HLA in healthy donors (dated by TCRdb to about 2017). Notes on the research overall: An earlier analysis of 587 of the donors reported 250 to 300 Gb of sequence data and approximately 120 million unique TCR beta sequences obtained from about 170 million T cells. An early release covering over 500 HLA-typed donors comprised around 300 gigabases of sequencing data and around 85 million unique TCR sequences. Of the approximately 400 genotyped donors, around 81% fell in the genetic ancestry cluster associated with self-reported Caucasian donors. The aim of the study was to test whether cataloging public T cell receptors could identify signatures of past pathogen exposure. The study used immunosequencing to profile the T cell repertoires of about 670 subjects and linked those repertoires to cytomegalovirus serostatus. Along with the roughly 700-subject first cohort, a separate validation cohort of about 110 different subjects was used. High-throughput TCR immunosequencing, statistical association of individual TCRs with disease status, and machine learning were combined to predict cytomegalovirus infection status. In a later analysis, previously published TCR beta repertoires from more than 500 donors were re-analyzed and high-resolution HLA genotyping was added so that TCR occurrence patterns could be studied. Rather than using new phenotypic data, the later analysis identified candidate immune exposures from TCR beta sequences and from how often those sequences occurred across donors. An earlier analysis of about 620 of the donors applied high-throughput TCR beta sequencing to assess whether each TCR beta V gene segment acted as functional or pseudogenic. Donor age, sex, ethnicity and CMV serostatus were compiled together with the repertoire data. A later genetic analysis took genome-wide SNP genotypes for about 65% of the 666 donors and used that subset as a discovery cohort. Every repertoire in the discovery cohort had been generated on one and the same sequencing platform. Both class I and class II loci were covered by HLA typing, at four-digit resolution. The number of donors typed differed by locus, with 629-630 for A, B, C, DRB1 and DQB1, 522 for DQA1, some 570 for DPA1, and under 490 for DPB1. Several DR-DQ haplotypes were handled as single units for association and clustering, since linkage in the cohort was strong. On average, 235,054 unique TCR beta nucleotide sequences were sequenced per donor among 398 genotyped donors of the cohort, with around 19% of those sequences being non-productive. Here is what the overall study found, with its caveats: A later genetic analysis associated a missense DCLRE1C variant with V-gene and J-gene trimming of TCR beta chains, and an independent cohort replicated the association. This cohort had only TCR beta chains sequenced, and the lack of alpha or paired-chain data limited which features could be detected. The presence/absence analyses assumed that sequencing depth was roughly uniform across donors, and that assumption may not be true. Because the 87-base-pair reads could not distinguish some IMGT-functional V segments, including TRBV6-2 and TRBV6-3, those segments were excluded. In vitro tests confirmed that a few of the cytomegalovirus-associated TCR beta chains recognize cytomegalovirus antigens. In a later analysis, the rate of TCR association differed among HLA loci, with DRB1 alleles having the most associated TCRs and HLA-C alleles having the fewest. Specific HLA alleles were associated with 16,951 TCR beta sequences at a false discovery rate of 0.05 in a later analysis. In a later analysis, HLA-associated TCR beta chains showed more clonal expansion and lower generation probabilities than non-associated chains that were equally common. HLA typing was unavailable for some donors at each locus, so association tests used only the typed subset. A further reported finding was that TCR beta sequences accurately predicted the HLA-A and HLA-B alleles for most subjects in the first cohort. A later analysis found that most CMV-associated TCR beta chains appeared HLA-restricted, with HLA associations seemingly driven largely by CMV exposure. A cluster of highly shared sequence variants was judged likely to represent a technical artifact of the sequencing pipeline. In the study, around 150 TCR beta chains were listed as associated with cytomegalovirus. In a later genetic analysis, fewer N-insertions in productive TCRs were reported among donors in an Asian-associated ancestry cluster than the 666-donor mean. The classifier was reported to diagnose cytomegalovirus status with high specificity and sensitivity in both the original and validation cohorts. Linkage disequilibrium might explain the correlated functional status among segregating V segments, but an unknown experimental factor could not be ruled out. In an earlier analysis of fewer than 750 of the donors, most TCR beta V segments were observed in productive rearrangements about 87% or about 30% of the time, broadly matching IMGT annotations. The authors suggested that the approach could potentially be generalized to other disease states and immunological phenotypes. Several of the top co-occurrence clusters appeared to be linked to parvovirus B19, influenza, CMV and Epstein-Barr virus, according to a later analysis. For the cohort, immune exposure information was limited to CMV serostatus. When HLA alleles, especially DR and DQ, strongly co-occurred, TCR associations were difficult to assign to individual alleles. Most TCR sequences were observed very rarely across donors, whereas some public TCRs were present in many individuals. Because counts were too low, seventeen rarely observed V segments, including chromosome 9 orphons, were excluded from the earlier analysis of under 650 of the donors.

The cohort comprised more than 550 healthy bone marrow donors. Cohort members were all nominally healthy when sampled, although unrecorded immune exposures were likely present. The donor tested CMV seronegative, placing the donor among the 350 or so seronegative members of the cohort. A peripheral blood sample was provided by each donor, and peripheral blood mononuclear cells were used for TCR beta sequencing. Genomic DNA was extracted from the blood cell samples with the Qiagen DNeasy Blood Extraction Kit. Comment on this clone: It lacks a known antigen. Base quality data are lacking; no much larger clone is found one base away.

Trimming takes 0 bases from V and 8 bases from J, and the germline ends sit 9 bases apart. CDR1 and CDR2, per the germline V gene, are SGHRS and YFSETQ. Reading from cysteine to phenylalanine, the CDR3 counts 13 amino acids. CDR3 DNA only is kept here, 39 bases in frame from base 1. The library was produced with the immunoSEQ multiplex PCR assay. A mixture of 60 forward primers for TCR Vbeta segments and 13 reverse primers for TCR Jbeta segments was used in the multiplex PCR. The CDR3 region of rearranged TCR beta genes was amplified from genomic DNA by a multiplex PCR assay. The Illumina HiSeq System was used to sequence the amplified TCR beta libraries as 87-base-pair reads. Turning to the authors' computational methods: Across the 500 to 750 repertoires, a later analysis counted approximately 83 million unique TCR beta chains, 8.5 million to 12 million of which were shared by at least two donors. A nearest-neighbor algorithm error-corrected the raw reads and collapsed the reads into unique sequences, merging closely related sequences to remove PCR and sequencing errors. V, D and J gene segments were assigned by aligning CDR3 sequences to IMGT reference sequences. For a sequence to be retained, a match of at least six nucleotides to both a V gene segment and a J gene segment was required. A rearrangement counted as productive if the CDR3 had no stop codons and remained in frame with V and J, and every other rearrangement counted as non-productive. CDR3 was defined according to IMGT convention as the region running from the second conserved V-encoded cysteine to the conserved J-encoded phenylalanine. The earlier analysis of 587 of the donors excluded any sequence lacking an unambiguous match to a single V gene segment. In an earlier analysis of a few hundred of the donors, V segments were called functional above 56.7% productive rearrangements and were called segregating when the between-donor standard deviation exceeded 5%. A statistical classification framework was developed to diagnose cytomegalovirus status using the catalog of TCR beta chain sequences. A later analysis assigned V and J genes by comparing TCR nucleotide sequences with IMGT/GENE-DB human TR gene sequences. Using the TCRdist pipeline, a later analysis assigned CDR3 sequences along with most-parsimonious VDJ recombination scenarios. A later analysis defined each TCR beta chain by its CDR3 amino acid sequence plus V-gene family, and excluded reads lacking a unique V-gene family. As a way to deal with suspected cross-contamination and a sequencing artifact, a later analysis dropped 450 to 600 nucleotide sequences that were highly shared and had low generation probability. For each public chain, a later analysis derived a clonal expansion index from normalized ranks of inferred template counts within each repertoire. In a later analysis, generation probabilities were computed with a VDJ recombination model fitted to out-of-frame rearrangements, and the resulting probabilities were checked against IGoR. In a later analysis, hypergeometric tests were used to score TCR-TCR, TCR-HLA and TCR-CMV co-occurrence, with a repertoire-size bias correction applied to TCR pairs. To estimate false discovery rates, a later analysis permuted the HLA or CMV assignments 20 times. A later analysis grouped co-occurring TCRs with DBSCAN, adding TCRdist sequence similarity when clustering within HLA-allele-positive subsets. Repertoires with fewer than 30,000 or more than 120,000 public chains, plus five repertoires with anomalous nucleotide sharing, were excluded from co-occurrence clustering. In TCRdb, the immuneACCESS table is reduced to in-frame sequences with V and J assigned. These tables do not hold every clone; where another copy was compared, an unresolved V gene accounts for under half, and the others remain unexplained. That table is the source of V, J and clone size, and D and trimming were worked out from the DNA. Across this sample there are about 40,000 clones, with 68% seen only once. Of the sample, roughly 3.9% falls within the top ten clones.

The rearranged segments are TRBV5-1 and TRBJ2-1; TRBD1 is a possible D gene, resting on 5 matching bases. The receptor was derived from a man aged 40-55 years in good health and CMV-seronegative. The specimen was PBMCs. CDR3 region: CASSLDETDEQFF. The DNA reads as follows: TGCGCCAGCAGCTTGGATGAGACAGATGAGCAGTTCTTC. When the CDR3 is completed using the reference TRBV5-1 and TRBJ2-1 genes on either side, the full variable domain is KAGVTQTPRYLIKTRGQQVTLSCSPISGHRSVSWYQQTPGQGLQFLFEYFSETQRNKGNFPGRFSGRQFSNSRSEMNVSTLELGDSALYLCASSLDETDEQFFGPGTRLTVL.